This passage covers 25 T cell receptor beta chains from one sample sequenced in a study of cytomegalovirus exposure and HLA in healthy donors. The study ran its PCR with 60 Vbeta and 13 Jbeta primers. Only in-frame clones appear in the TCRdb table, and some are missing; sequencing was by immunoSEQ multiplex PCR. The sample contains fewer than 110,000 clones, roughly four fifths of which appear only once. Sequenced sample: PBMCs. The receptors were sampled from a man younger than 35 in good health and CMV-seronegative.

A few counts support this clone. This chain connects TRBV14 to TRBJ2-7; D unclear. V lost 4 bases, J lost 3 bases, and 4 bases lay in between. The CDR3 extends over 11 amino acids. Germline V gene lookup returns CDR1 SGHDN and CDR2 FVKESK. CDR3 DNA sequence: TGTGCCAGCAGCCGAGGCTACGAGCAGTACTTC. Translated, it gives CASSRGYEQYF.

The chain recombines TRBV9 with TRBJ1-2; D gene unclear. V lost 0 bases to trimming and J lost 9 bases, with 15 bases between them. The CDR3 covers 14 residues. CDR1 is SGDLS, CDR2 YYNGEE, per germline. CDR3 nucleotides: TGTGCCAGCAGCGTAGAGGTCCAGGATGGGCGCTACACCTTC. Translating gives CASSVEVQDGRYTF.

The rearrangement links TRBV4-2 to TRBJ2-3, with 14 bases that match TRBD2. This CDR3 is 17 amino acids long. Germline-derived CDR1 and CDR2 are LGHNA and YNFKEQ. V dropped 5 bases and J dropped 0; count of bases not matched to a gene: 4. CDR3 DNA sequence: TGTGCCAGCAGCAAGGGACTAGCGGGGGCTAGCACAGATACGCAGTATTTT. Amino acids: CASSKGLAGASTDTQYF.

This chain joins TRBV28 and TRBJ1-6; TRBD1 might be the D (6 bases). Per the germline V gene, CDR1 is MDHEN and CDR2 is SYDVKM. Trimming took off 6 bases at V and 7 bases at J, with 19 bases between the two ends. This CDR3 is 16 amino acids long. The CDR3, as DNA: TGTGCCAGCAGGGCCTGGGGACACGGGGCCAATTCACCCCTCCACTTT. It translates to CASRAWGHGANSPLHF.

V and J are TRBV6-1 and TRBJ2-3; 11 bases agree with TRBD2. Trimming at V came to 2 bases and at J to 14 bases, leaving 12 bases not matched to a gene. This CDR3 is built from 15 residues. In germline, CDR1 is MNHNS, CDR2 SASEGT. The CDR3 coding sequence is TGTGCCAGCAGTGAAATAGCGGGGGGGCCAGATGCGCCGTATTTT. It encodes CASSEIAGGPDAPYF.

V and J are TRBV19 and TRBJ1-2, with 11 bases fitting TRBD1. Losses at the gene ends were 8 bases for V and 7 bases for J; bases not matched to a gene: 6. The germline gives CDR1 LNHDA, CDR2 SQIVND (reference sequence). The CDR3 is 13 residues long. CDR3 protein: CASYLDRGLGYTF. In nucleotides, the CDR3 is TGTGCCAGTTACCTGGACAGGGGGCTTGGCTACACCTTC.

This chain uses TRBV4-3 with TRBJ2-5, with 13 bases aligning to TRBD2. This CDR3 has 18 residues. J lost 5 bases, V lost 0 bases, and 9 bases had no gene match. Germline CDR1 is LGHNA and CDR2 is YSLEER. Here the CDR3 reads CASSQEVGLAGSLETQYF. The CDR3 DNA sequence: TGCGCCAGCAGCCAAGAAGTGGGACTAGCGGGGAGCCTGGAGACCCAGTACTTC.

This chain connects TRBV20-1 to TRBJ2-7; D remains ambiguous. Trimming took off 2 bases at V and 5 bases at J, with 4 bases between the two ends. The CDR3 loop spans 10 amino acids. Germline V gives CDR1 DFQATT, CDR2 SNEGSKA (reference sequence). This CDR3 reads CSARQDEQYF. CDR3 bases: TGCAGTGCTAGACAGGACGAGCAGTACTTC.

This chain connects TRBV4-2 to TRBJ2-2, with TRBD1 matching over 8 bases. The CDR3 is 14 amino acids. Trimming cost V 3 bases and J 7 bases; bases outside gene matches: 4. In germline, CDR1 is LGHNA, CDR2 YNFKEQ. The CDR3 sequence: CASSQDRAVGELFF. The CDR3 DNA is TGTGCCAGCAGCCAGGACAGGGCCGTCGGGGAGCTGTTTTTT.

Only a few counts were recorded for this clone. The chain uses TRBV7-9 and TRBJ2-7; D might be TRBD2 (5 bases). This CDR3 contains 12 residues. With 8 bases removed from V and 7 bases from J, the gap between germline ends came to 15 bases. Per the germline V gene, CDR1 is SEHNR and CDR2 is FQNEAQ (reference sequence). CDR3 residues: CASLRDVGEQYF. For the CDR3, the DNA is TGTGCCAGCCTCCGGGATGTAGGAGAGCAGTACTTC.

This clone showed up just once. V and J are TRBV28 and TRBJ1-1, with D uncertain. CDR1 is MDHEN and CDR2 is SYDVKM in the germline V gene. Trimming removed 6 bases at V and 1 base at J, with 18 bases between. The CDR3 is 16 amino acids. The chain's CDR3 is CASRSREAHSNTEAFF. Here the CDR3 DNA reads TGTGCCAGCAGATCGAGAGAAGCCCATTCGAACACTGAAGCTTTCTTT.

The chain joins TRBV7-2 to TRBJ1-6, with unresolved D. The CDR3 length is 15 residues. V was pared by 8 bases and J by 13 bases, with 24 bases between. CDR1 and CDR2 from the germline V gene are SGHTA and FQGNSA. CDR3 sequence (DNA): TGTGCCAGCTCCCCCGAGAAAGACTCGCAGCGGCCCCTCCACTTT. This encodes CASSPEKDSQRPLHF.

In nucleotides, the CDR3 is TGTGCCAGCAGCCAGGACAGGGTGGTGACTGAAGCTTTCTTT. Translation: CASSQDRVVTEAFF. The chain joins TRBV5-4 to TRBJ1-1, with 8 bases aligning to TRBD1. V lost 4 bases, J lost 5 bases, and 7 bases stayed unmatched. This CDR3 region has 14 residues. Germline V CDR1 and CDR2: SGHNT, YYREEE (reference sequence).

This rearrangement joins TRBV18 to TRBJ2-5; 10 bases are shared with TRBD1. CDR3 length: 16 residues. Germline V gives CDR1 KGHSH, CDR2 LQKENI. After removal of 3 bases from V and 5 bases from J, the junction contained 9 bases not matched to a gene. CDR3 sequence: CASSPPGQGFLETQYF. The CDR3 DNA sequence: TGTGCCAGCTCACCCCCGGGACAGGGGTTTTTGGAGACCCAGTACTTC.

The V gene is TRBV19, the J gene TRBJ1-5; D call uncertain. The CDR3 length is 13 residues. Trimming took off 3 bases at V and 5 bases at J, with 8 bases between the two ends. The germline CDR1 and CDR2 sequences are LNHDA and SQIVND (reference sequence). The CDR3 protein is CASSIATYQPQHF. In nucleotides, the CDR3 is TGTGCCAGTAGTATTGCAACTTATCAGCCCCAGCATTTT.

This clone was found once. This chain links TRBV6-5 with TRBJ2-2; tentative D call: TRBD2 (6 bases). V lost 6 bases to trimming and J lost 4 bases, with 12 bases between them. The CDR3 has 14 amino acids. From germline, CDR1 is MNHEY and CDR2 SVGAGI. CDR3 sequence (DNA): TGTGCCAGCAGGCGGGACGGGGCCACCGGGGAGCTGTTTTTT. This sequence encodes CASRRDGATGELFF.

V gene TRBV18 combines with J gene TRBJ1-6, with TRBD1 as a possible D gene (6 bases). Germline V CDR1 and CDR2: KGHSH, LQKENI. With 4 bases removed from V and 7 bases from J, the gap between germline ends came to 14 bases. CDR3 length equals 15 residues. For the CDR3, the DNA is TGTGCCAGCTCACGAAACAGGGCTGGGAATTCACCCCTCCACTTT. Amino acids: CASSRNRAGNSPLHF.

The J gene is TRBJ2-7, the V gene TRBV4-1; 8 bases map to TRBD1. Unmatched junction bases numbered 9, after V lost 0 bases and J lost 8 bases. Germline-derived CDR1 and CDR2 are MGHRA and YSYEKL. This CDR3 comprises 15 residues. CDR3 coding DNA: TGCGCCAGCAGCCAAGATGACGGACAGGGAATTCAGCAGTACTTC. It translates to CASSQDDGQGIQQYF.

V usage is TRBV6-6 and J usage is TRBJ2-2; 11 bases fit TRBD1. Germline V gives CDR1 MNHNY, CDR2 SVGAGI (reference sequence). V shed 4 bases, J shed 7 bases, and the junction held 8 bases outside the gene matches. This CDR3 spans 16 amino acids. The CDR3 DNA sequence: TGTGCCAGCAGTTCCTTCGGACAGGGGGCAGTCGGGGAGCTGTTTTTT. As protein: CASSSFGQGAVGELFF.

The rearrangement uses TRBV7-2 and TRBJ2-3, with TRBD1 matching 10 bases. The trim removed 4 bases at V and 0 bases at J, leaving 7 bases unmatched. This CDR3 region has 17 residues. The V gene's germline CDR1 is SGHTA and CDR2 FQGNSA. In DNA form, the CDR3 reads TGTGCCAGCAGCTCACTACCGGGACAGGGGAGCACAGATACGCAGTATTTT. The encoded protein is CASSSLPGQGSTDTQYF. Filled out from reference TRBV7-2 and TRBJ2-3, the complete variable domain reads GAGVSQSPSNKVTEKGKDVELRCDPISGHTALYWYRQSLGQGLEFLIYFQGNSAPDKSGLPSDRFSAERTGGSVSTLTIQRTQQEDSAVYLCASSSLPGQGSTDTQYFGPGTRLTVL.

The CDR3 protein is CASSPRGDRHNEQFF. DNA for the CDR3: TGTGCCAGCAGCCCCAGGGGGGACCGACACAATGAGCAGTTCTTC. V is TRBV13 and J is TRBJ2-1; possible D gene TRBD1, 7 bases. From germline, CDR1 is PRHDT and CDR2 FYEKMQ (reference sequence). The ends were cut back, 5 bases at V and 5 bases at J, with 16 bases in the middle. CDR3 length: 15 amino acids.

This clone has only a few counts. This sequence joins TRBV5-1 and TRBJ1-1; 8 positions match TRBD1. There are 15 residues in the CDR3. The V segment lost 0 bases and the J segment 3 bases; nucleotides outside the gene matches: 4. Per the germline V gene, CDR1 is SGHRS and CDR2 is YFSETQ. The CDR3 spells CASSLDVRGHTEAFF. The CDR3 bases are TGCGCCAGCAGCTTGGATGTCAGGGGGCACACTGAAGCTTTCTTT.

This clone was recorded many times. The rearrangement links TRBV7-9 to TRBJ1-1; the match to TRBD1 covers 8 bases. After removal of 5 bases from V and 4 bases from J, the junction contained 9 bases not matched to a gene. Germline-derived CDR1 and CDR2 are SEHNR and FQNEAQ (reference sequence). The CDR3 is 15 residues long. The CDR3 nucleotides read TGTGCCAGCAGCGAATCGACAGGGGTTGGCACTGAAGCTTTCTTT. Translating gives CASSESTGVGTEAFF.

J is TRBJ1-1 and V is TRBV6-5; D unclear. The CDR3 loop spans 13 amino acids. Germline values: CDR1 MNHEY, CDR2 SVGAGI. Trimming took off 7 bases at V and 6 bases at J, with 15 bases between the two ends. CDR3: CASKLTRVAEAFF. CDR3 coding DNA: TGTGCCAGCAAATTAACGAGGGTGGCTGAAGCTTTCTTT.

J is TRBJ1-6 and V is TRBV5-1; D gene uncertain. CDR3 length: 14 amino acids. Per germline, CDR1 SGHRS and CDR2 YFSETQ. The V end was cut by 0 bases, the J end by 4 bases, with 5 bases between. The CDR3 region has the DNA TGCGCCAGCAGCTTGGGGCAGTATAATTCACCCCTCCACTTT. It encodes CASSLGQYNSPLHF.